This T cell receptor (beta chain) was identified during a study of T-cell memory formation after mild COVID-19. TCRdb re-derived calls from the 5' RACE reads in MiXCR, one entry per CDR3 protein. The table has some 300,000 distinct CDR3 sequences, 15% to 20% seen once. The CDR3 is 19 residues long. V was clipped by 4 bases and J by 0 bases, with 22 bases between them. Germline V gene data show CDR1 as SNHLY and CDR2 as FYNNEI. The sample holds a few counts of this clonotype. The clonotype originates from a man between 18 and 35 years old who had mild COVID-19 (a few samples of this study predate the infection). Cell type and time point are not known. The chain uses TRBV2 and TRBJ1-3; D is undetermined. The sequencing sample was made of PBMCs or a T cell subset sorted from them (not recorded which). The CDR3 loop reads CASSVIVGRYTNSGNTIYF. The CDR3 region has the DNA TGTGCCAGCAGTGTAATTGTGGGCAGATATACGAACTCTGGAAACACCATATATTTT.